Listed here are 11 T cell receptor beta chains from one sample, sequenced in a study of CD8+ T cells in alopecia areata. Following extraction, RNA underwent reverse transcription to cDNA, which served as the sequencing template. Sequencing used immunoSEQ multiplex PCR; TCRdb keeps in-frame clones, though not all of them. There are under 300,000 clones in the sample; under 80% occur only once, and more than 0.95% lies in the top ten. The sample was CD4+ T cells sorted from blood, taken at week 0. All receptors derive from a human donor with alopecia areata.

Comment on this clone: In the same sample, other DNA sequences code for this CDR3. J is TRBJ1-1 and V is TRBV2, with D perhaps matching TRBD1 (5 bases). This CDR3 spans 11 amino acids. Germline V lookup: CDR1 SNHLY, CDR2 FYNNEI. Trimming stripped 9 bases from V and 4 bases from J, with 9 bases between. The CDR3 DNA sequence: TGTGCCAGTTCCGGGGGCACTGAAGCTTTCTTT. It encodes CASSGGTEAFF.

This clone appeared a single time. The chain employs TRBV5-1 and TRBJ2-1; 8 bases are shared with TRBD2. V lost 4 bases, J lost 6 bases, and 15 bases stayed unmatched. The CDR3 is made up of 17 amino acids. In germline, CDR1 is SGHRS, CDR2 YFSETQ. CDR3 in DNA: TGCGCCAGCAGCCCCTCGGGGGGGCCCGGGGAGTTCAATGAGCAGTTCTTC. Protein product: CASSPSGGPGEFNEQFF. Based on the CDR3 plus reference TRBV5-1 and TRBJ2-1, the full variable domain is KAGVTQTPRYLIKTRGQQVTLSCSPISGHRSVSWYQQTPGQGLQFLFEYFSETQRNKGNFPGRFSGRQFSNSRSEMNVSTLELGDSALYLCASSPSGGPGEFNEQFFGPGTRLTVL.

The chain recombines TRBV30 with TRBJ2-3, with D uncertain. Between the trimmed V and J ends, which lost 0 bases and 2 bases, there was a span of 9 bases. Germline CDR1 reads GTSNPN; CDR2 reads SVGIG (reference sequence). The CDR3 is 14 amino acids. CDR3 sequence reads: CAWSVSLITDTQYF. The CDR3, as DNA: TGTGCCTGGAGTGTAAGTCTAATCACAGATACGCAGTATTTT.

This clone was detected only a few times. V is TRBV10-3 and J is TRBJ2-7, with 9 positions matching TRBD2. Losses at the gene ends were 3 bases for V and 4 bases for J; bases not matched to a gene: 4. Germline assignment: CDR1 ENHRY and CDR2 SYGVKD. CDR3 size: 14 residues. CDR3 protein: CAISDSGGTYEQYF. The DNA for the CDR3 is TGTGCCATCAGTGACAGCGGGGGGACTTACGAGCAGTACTTC.

The rearrangement uses TRBV4-1 and TRBJ2-7; D might be TRBD1 or TRBD2, each matching 5 bases. Germline V gene sequence: CDR1 MGHRA, CDR2 YSYEKL. The CDR3 sequence is 14 residues long. With 2 bases removed from V and 4 bases from J, the gap between germline ends came to 12 bases. Written as DNA, the CDR3 is TGCGCCAGCAGCCAATCGGGGCCTAATTACGAGCAGTACTTC. Translation: CASSQSGPNYEQYF.

This chain links TRBV25-1 with TRBJ2-5; 8 nucleotides align to TRBD2. The CDR3 extends over 18 amino acids. The germline gives CDR1 MGHDK, CDR2 SYGVNS. The junction had 15 bases not matched to a gene; V was cut back by 2 bases and J by 4 bases. CDR3 nucleotide sequence: TGTGCCAGCAGTGAAAGTTGGCGGGGGGCAGCAAGTGGAGAGACCCAGTACTTC. This translates into CASSESWRGAASGETQYF.

This rearrangement joins TRBV5-1 to TRBJ2-1; D is ambiguous. Trimming removed 3 bases at V and 12 bases at J, with 13 bases between. CDR3 length: 12 amino acids. In germline, CDR1 is SGHRS, CDR2 YFSETQ. Here the CDR3 reads CASSSHISVQFF. CDR3 coding DNA: TGCGCCAGCAGCTCCCACATTAGTGTGCAGTTCTTC.

The J gene is TRBJ1-2, the V gene TRBV29-1; 8 bases line up with TRBD1. The germline V gene has CDR1 SQVTM and CDR2 ANQGSEA. V was pared by 6 bases and J by 3 bases, with 6 bases of the junction left unmatched. The CDR3 sequence is 13 residues long. The DNA of the CDR3 is TGCAGCGTGGCCGGGACAGGTCACTATGGCTACACCTTC. Protein: CSVAGTGHYGYTF.

This clone was seen more than once but under ten times. V is TRBV5-1 and J is TRBJ2-1; D is unresolved. CDR1 SGHRS and CDR2 YFSETQ come from the germline V gene. With 4 bases removed from V and 4 bases from J, the gap between germline ends came to 9 bases. This CDR3 contains 13 residues. CDR3 loop: CASSDPGYNEQFF. For the CDR3, the DNA is TGCGCCAGCAGCGATCCGGGTTACAATGAGCAGTTCTTC.

The J gene is TRBJ2-7, the V gene TRBV5-4; TRBD1 might be the D (5 bases). V lost 4 bases to trimming and J lost 2 bases, with 13 bases between them. Germline CDR1 SGHNT, CDR2 YYREEE (reference sequence). The CDR3 has 14 amino acids. The DNA of the CDR3 is TGTGCCAGCAGCCTGATGACAGCCGCCTACGAGCAGTACTTC. Amino acids: CASSLMTAAYEQYF.

V usage is TRBV7-8 and J usage is TRBJ2-5, with D unresolved. Looked up from germline, CDR1 is SGHVS and CDR2 is FQNEAQ. Trimming shortened V by 2 bases and J by 5 bases, and 18 bases separated the two germline ends. CDR3 length: 16 amino acids. CDR3 protein: CASSLFRKVSRETQYF. DNA of the CDR3: TGTGCCAGCAGCTTATTCAGGAAGGTCTCCAGGGAGACCCAGTACTTC. Complete variable domain (other parts from reference TRBV7-8 and TRBJ2-5): GAGVSQSPRYKVAKRGQDVALRCDPISGHVSLFWYQQALGQGPEFLTYFQNEAQLDKSGLPSDRFFAERPEGSVSTLKIQRTQQEDSAVYLCASSLFRKVSRETQYFGPGTRLLVL.